This T cell receptor (beta chain) was sequenced during a study of a mutant IDH1 vaccine in newly diagnosed glioma. Whole-study findings and limits: Across multiple MHC alleles, roughly 93% of patients had vaccine-induced responses.

The sample's time point: week 23, last vaccination. In the vaccine, a single dose held 300 ug of the mutant IDH1 20-mer peptide, along with topical imiquimod. As regards this clone: Its matching antigen is unknown.

Libraries were prepared by immunoSEQ multiplex PCR; TCRdb keeps only in-frame clonotypes and omits some of them. Among roughly 70,000 clones listed, 84% were seen once. This CDR3 comprises 16 residues. The V end lost 1 base, the J end lost 4 bases, and 15 bases lay between the germline ends. Germline-derived CDR1 and CDR2 are MGHRA and YSYEKL. This specimen was PBMCs, taken from a glioma patient whose treatment included an IDH1 peptide vaccine. V usage is TRBV4-1 and J usage is TRBJ2-3, with D possibly being TRBD1 (6 bases). This sequence was found in a young man with glioma. CDR3 in DNA: TGCGCCAGCAGCCAAGCCGCAGGGGCAGGAGCAGATACGCAGTATTTT. This sequence encodes CASSQAAGAGADTQYF.